The sequence of this TCR beta chain was determined in a study of vaccination and CD4 T cells after COVID-19. This clonotype was seen just once. What it recognizes is unknown. Described treatment: roughly 10-day PBMC culture with coronavirus spike peptide pools or control peptides (ViraFEST assay). With the Oncomine TCR Beta short-read assay, DNA from cultured CD4+ T cells was sequenced. Each CDR3 protein is one row after TCRdb ran MiXCR on the PCR reads. The table has about 15,000 distinct CDR3 sequences, nearly 75% seen once; the top ten hold about a sixth. Trimming removed 6 bases at V and 7 bases at J, with 10 bases between. The CDR3 is made up of 11 amino acids. Germline lookup yields CDR1 MNHEY and CDR2 SVGEGT.

The J gene is TRBJ2-7, the V gene TRBV6-2 or TRBV6-3, with D tentatively TRBD2 (5 bases). Sample: CD4+ T cells from blood, cultured in vitro. The origin of this receptor is a human donor who had recovered from COVID-19. CDR3: CASRTPGEQYF. The CDR3 DNA is TGTGCCAGCAGAACCCCGGGGGAGCAGTACTTC.